These 2 T cell receptor beta chains share one sample of origin, sequenced in a study of graft-versus-host responses after intestinal transplantation. Data came from immunoSEQ multiplex PCR; TCRdb stores just in-frame clones and leaves some out. Counted here are some 21,000 clones, about 55% occurring once; the ten biggest clones make up over 0.9%. The source was alloreactive CD4+ T cells from a mixed lymphocyte reaction culture, collected before intestinal transplant. Subset defined: CFSE-low proliferating T cells sorted from roughly 6-day pre-transplant mixed lymphocyte reaction (GvH or HvG direction). Receptors originate from a human patient who received an intestinal transplant.

This chain links TRBV6-6 with TRBJ1-6, with TRBD1 identical over 9 bases. The J segment lost 12 bases and the V segment lost 2 bases, leaving 11 bases of the junction unmatched. The length of the CDR3 is 16 residues. CDR1 is MNHNY, CDR2 SVGAGI, per germline (reference sequence). As DNA, the CDR3 is TGTGCCAGCAGTTACGCTACCGGGACAGGGTTTGGACCCCTCCACTTT. It is translated as CASSYATGTGFGPLHF.

This rearrangement joins TRBV30 to TRBJ1-1, with D possibly TRBD1 on 6 matching bases. The CDR3 totals 12 residues. Germline CDR1 and CDR2: GTSNPN and SVGIG (reference sequence). Trimming removed 8 bases from V and 7 bases from J, with 17 bases in between. As DNA, the CDR3 is TGTGCCGGAGATAAAAACAGGGTTGAAGCTTTCTTT. The encoded protein is CAGDKNRVEAFF.